This T cell receptor beta chain was identified during a study of Ad26.COV2.S vaccination and SARS-CoV-2 variants. Trimming removed 3 bases at V and 0 bases at J, with 11 bases between. There are 15 residues in the CDR3. Per germline, CDR1 SGHKS and CDR2 YYEKEE (reference sequence). Using immunoSEQ multiplex PCR, the repertoire was profiled, and TCRdb retains in-frame clones only, with some absent. The table has roughly 320,000 clones, roughly 84% seen once. Treatment indicated: 15 to 20 received Ad26.COV2.S at low or high dose, single or two shots; 5 received placebo; per-sample allocation not given. The samples date from day 63 after the first vaccine or placebo injection. Spike of the Wuhan-strain SARS-CoV-2 was expressed by an Ad26 vector, which formed the vaccine.

The input for sequencing was peripheral blood, taken in a trial of Ad26.COV2.S vaccine versus placebo. The origin of this receptor is a person between 18 and 60 years old who received the Ad26.COV2.S COVID-19 vaccine or a placebo. The chain joins TRBV5-5 to TRBJ2-3, with D perhaps given as TRBD1 or TRBD2 (6 bases each). The CDR3 region is CASSSRGPSTDTQYF. CDR3 sequence (DNA): TGTGCCAGCAGCTCCCGGGGGCCAAGCACAGATACGCAGTATTTT.